The clone carrying this T cell receptor (beta chain) was counted a single time. Seattle participants joined during active infection and were tracked over time. This entry is derived from a study of blood T cell repertoires in COVID-19. Study overall: Sample material is recorded as cDNA or gDNA derived from T cells, B-cell-depleted T cells, or PBMCs.

In the original workflow: Amplified reference gene primers provided the basis for estimating nucleated cell counts. Only in-frame clones appear in the TCRdb table, and some are missing; sequencing was by immunoSEQ multiplex PCR. V, J and clone size reflect that table, while D and trimming were determined from the DNA. The table shows some 150,000 clones, with about 83% occurring only once. The CDR3 covers 18 residues. Trimming cost V 3 bases and J 5 bases; bases outside gene matches: 15. Germline assignment: CDR1 SGDLS and CDR2 YYNGEE. The sample comprised peripheral blood. This chain uses TRBV9 with TRBJ2-5; TRBD2 matches 11 bases. The clonotype originates from a woman aged 60 to 75 with COVID-19, enrolled during active disease. The CDR3 loop reads CASSGGLAGGHVGETQYF. DNA of the CDR3: TGTGCCAGCAGCGGGGGGCTAGCGGGAGGACACGTCGGGGAGACCCAGTACTTC. The full variable domain, its missing parts supplied by reference TRBV9 and TRBJ2-5, is DSGVTQTPKHLITATGQRVTLRCSPRSGDLSVYWYQQSLDQGLQFLIQYYNGEERAKGNILERFSAQQFPDLHSELNLSSLELGDSALYFCASSGGLAGGHVGETQYFGPGTRLLVL.